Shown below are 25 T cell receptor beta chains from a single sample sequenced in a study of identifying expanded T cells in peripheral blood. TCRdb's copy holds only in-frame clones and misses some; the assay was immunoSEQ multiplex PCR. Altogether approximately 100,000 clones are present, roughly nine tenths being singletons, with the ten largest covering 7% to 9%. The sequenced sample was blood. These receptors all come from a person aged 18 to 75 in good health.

The CDR3 nucleotides read TGCGCCAGCAGCTTGGCGGAGTTGGAGACCCAGTACTTC. This translates into CASSLAELETQYF. This rearrangement joins TRBV5-1 to TRBJ2-5; D is unclear. The CDR3 totals 13 residues. Germline V lookup: CDR1 SGHRS, CDR2 YFSETQ. The ends were cut back, 0 bases at V and 5 bases at J, with 8 bases in the middle.

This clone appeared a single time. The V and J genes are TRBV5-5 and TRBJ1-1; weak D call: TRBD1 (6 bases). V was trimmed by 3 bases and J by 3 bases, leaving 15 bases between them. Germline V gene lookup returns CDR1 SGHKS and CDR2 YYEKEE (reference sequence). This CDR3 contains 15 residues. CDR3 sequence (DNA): TGTGCCAGCAGCTGGATTTACAGGGAGGACACTGAAGCTTTCTTT. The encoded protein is CASSWIYREDTEAFF.

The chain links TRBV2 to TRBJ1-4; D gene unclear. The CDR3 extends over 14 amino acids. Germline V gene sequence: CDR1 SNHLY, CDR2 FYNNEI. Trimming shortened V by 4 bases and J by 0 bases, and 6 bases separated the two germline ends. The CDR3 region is CASSARATNEKLFF. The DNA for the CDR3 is TGTGCCAGCAGTGCCCGGGCAACTAATGAAAAACTGTTTTTT.

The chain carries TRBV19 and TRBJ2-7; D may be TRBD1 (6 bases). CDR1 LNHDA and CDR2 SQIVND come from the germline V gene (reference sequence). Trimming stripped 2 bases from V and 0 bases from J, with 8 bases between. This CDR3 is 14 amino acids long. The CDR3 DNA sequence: TGTGCCAGTAGTATACAGGGGATCTCCTACGAGCAGTACTTC. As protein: CASSIQGISYEQYF.

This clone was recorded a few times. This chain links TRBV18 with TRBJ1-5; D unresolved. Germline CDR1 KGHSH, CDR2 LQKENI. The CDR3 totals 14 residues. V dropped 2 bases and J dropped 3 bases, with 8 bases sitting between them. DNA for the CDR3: TGTGCCAGCTCACCATCCGGTACCAATCAGCCCCAGCATTTT. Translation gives CASSPSGTNQPQHF.

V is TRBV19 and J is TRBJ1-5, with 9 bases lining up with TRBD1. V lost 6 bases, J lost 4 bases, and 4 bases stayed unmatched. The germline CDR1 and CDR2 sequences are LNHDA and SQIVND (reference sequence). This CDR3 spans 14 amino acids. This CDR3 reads CASRSGQGNQPQHF. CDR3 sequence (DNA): TGTGCCAGTAGGAGCGGACAGGGGAATCAGCCCCAGCATTTT.

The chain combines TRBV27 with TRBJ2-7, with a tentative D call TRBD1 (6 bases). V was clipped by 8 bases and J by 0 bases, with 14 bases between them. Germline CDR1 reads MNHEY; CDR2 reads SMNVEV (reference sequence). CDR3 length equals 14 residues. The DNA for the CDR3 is TGTGCCAGCGGTTCCCGGGACACCTCCTACGAGCAGTACTTC. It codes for CASGSRDTSYEQYF.

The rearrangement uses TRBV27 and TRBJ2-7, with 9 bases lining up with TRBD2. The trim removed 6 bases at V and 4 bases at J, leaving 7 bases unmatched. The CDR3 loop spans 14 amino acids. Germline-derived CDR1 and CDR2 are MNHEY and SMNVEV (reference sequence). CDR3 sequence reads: CASSLAGVRYEQYF. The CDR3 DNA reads TGTGCCAGCAGCTTAGCGGGAGTTAGGTACGAGCAGTACTTC.

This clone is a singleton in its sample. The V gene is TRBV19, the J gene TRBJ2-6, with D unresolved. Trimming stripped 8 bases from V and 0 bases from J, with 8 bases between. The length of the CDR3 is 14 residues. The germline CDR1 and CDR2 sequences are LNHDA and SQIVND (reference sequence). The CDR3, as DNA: TGTGCCAGTGGTTTTCCCTCTGGGGCCAACGTCCTGACTTTC. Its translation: CASGFPSGANVLTF. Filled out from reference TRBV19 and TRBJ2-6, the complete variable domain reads DGGITQSPKYLFRKEGQNVTLSCEQNLNHDAMYWYRQDPGQGLRLIYYSQIVNDFQKGDIAEGYSVSREKKESFPLTVTSAQKNPTAFYLCASGFPSGANVLTFGAGSRLTVL.

This CDR3 reads CASSTEGDTQYF. The CDR3 DNA reads as TGTGCCAGCAGCACGGAAGGAGATACGCAGTATTTT. The chain joins TRBV21-1 to TRBJ2-3. TRBV21-1 is termed a pseudogene. There are 12 residues in the CDR3.

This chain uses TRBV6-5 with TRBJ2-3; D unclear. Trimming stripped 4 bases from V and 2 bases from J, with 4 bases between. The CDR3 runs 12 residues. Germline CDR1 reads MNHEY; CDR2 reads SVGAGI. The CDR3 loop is CASSSTTDTQYF. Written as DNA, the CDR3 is TGTGCCAGCAGTTCAACCACAGATACGCAGTATTTT.

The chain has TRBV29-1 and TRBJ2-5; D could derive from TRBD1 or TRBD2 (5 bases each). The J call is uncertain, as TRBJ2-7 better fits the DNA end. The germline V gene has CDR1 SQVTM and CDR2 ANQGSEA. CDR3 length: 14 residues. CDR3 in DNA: TGCAGCGTCACCGGGACGGAGCGCTCCTACGAGCAGTACTTC. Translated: CSVTGTERSYEQYF.

The CDR3 DNA reads TGTGCCAGCAGTTATTGGGACAGGGACAATCAGCCCCAGCATTTT. As protein: CASSYWDRDNQPQHF. V and J are TRBV6-6 and TRBJ1-5; 9 nucleotides match TRBD1. The J segment lost 3 bases and the V segment lost 3 bases, leaving 3 bases of the junction unmatched. Germline CDR1 and CDR2: MNHNY and SVGAGI (reference sequence). The CDR3 totals 15 residues.

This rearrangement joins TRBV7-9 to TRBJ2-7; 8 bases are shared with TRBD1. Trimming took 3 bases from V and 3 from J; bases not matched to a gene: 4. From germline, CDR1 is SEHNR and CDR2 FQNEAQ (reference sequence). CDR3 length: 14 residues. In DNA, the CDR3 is TGTGCCAGCAGCTTCCCCGACAGGGGCTACGAGCAGTACTTC. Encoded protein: CASSFPDRGYEQYF.

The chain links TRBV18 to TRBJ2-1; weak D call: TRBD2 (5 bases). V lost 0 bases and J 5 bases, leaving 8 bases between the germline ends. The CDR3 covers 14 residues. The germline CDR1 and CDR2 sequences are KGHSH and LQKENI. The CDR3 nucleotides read TGTGCCAGCTCACCACCGACTAAACACAATGAGCAGTTCTTC. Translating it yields CASSPPTKHNEQFF.

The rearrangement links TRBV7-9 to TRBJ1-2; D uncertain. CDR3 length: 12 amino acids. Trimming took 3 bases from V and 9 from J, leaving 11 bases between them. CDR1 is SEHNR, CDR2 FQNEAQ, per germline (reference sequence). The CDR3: CASSFSVDSYTF. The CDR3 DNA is TGTGCCAGCAGCTTTTCCGTTGACAGCTACACCTTC.

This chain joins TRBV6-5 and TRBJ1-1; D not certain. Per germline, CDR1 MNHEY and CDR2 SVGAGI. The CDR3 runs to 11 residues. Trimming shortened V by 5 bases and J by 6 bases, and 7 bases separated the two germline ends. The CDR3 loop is CASSPGAEAFF. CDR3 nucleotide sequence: TGTGCCAGCAGTCCTGGGGCTGAAGCTTTCTTT.

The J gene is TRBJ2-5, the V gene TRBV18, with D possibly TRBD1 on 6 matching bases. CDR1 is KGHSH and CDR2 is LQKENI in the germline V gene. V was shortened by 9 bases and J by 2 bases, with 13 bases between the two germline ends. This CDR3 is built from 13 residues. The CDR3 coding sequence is TGTGCCAGTAGGACAGACTTGCAAGAGACCCAGTACTTC. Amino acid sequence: CASRTDLQETQYF.

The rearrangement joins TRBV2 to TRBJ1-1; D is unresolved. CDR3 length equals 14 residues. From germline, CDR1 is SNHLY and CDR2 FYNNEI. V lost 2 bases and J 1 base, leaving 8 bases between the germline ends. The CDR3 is CASSEWHQNTEAFF. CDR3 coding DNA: TGTGCCAGCAGTGAATGGCACCAGAACACTGAAGCTTTCTTT. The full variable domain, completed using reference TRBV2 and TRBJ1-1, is EPEVTQTPSHQVTQMGQEVILRCVPISNHLYFYWYRQILGQKVEFLVSFYNNEISEKSEIFDDQFSVERPDGSNFTLKIRSTKLEDSAMYFCASSEWHQNTEAFFGQGTRLTVV.

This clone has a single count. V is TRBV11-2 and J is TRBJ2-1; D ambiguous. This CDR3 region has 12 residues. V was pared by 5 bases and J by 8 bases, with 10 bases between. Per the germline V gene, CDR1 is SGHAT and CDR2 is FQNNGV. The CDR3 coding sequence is TGTGCCAGCAGCGTGACCCTTGATGAGCAGTTCTTC. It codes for CASSVTLDEQFF. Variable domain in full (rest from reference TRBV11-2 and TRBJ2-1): EAGVAQSPRYKIIEKRQSVAFWCNPISGHATLYWYQQILGQGPKLLIQFQNNGVVDDSQLPKDRFSAERLKGVDSTLKIQPAKLEDSAVYLCASSVTLDEQFFGPGTRLTVL.

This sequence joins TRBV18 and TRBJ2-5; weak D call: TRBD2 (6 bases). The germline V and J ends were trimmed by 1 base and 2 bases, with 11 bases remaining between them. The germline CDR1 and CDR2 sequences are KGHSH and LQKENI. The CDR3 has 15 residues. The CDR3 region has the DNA TGTGCCAGCTCACCACAGGGAGGTACTCAAGAGACCCAGTACTTC. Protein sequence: CASSPQGGTQETQYF.

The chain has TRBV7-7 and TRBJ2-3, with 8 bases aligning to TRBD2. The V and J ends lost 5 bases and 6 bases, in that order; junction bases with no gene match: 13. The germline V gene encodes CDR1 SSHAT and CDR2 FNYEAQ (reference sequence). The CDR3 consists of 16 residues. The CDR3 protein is CASSHGASGGRDTQYF. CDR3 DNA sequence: TGTGCCAGCAGCCACGGAGCGAGCGGGGGTCGGGATACGCAGTATTTT.

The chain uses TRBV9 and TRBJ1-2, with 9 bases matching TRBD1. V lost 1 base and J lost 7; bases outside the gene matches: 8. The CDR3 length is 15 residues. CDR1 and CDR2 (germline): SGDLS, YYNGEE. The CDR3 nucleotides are TGTGCCAGCAGCGTATCCATGGGGACAGGGAGTGGCTACACCTTC. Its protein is CASSVSMGTGSGYTF.

CDR3 nucleotide sequence: TGTGCCAGCAATAGGGGAGCGAACACCGGGGAGCTGTTTTTT. Encoded protein: CASNRGANTGELFF. The chain recombines TRBV6-5 with TRBJ2-2; D is possibly TRBD1 or TRBD2 (5 bases each). The length of the CDR3 is 14 residues. The germline gives CDR1 MNHEY, CDR2 SVGAGI. Trimming took off 7 bases at V and 0 bases at J, with 9 bases between the two ends.

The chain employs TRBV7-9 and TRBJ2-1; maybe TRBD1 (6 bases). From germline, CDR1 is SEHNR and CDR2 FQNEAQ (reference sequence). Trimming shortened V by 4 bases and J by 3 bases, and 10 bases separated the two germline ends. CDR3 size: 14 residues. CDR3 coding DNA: TGTGCCAGCAGCTCGGGACATAACTACAATGAGCAGTTCTTC. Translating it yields CASSSGHNYNEQFF.